This is a list of T cell receptor beta chains from one sample in a study of blood T cells in healthy people across ages. Each CDR3 protein is one row after TCRdb ran MiXCR on the 5' RACE reads. The sample consists of some 750,000 distinct CDR3 sequences, 22% of them appearing once. Input material: blood. These receptors were collected from a man aged 70 or older in good health. Both conserved end residues are part of each CDR3. The D gene is left open where the match is weak. A clone size is listed for some rows: how often the clone was seen (once, few, many), or a class if it is expanded.

TRBV12-3/TRBV12-4	NA	TRBJ2-3	TRBD1	TGTGCCAGCAGTTTGGAGGCAACAGGGGTTGGCACAGATACGCAGTATTTT	CASSLEATGVGTDTQYF
TRBV27	NA	TRBJ1-6	TRBD1	TGTGCCAGCAGTTTTATGACAGGGGGTAATTCACCCCTCCACTTT	CASSFMTGGNSPLHF
TRBV18	few	TRBJ2-1	TRBD2	TGTGCCAGCTCACCAGCGACTAGCGGTTACAATGAGCAGTTCTTC	CASSPATSGYNEQFF
TRBV7-2	NA	TRBJ2-5	NA	TGTGCCAGCAGCTCTGGCCTTAAGGCGTCATTCGAAGAGACCCAGTACTTC	CASSSGLKASFEETQYF
TRBV6-1	NA	TRBJ2-7	TRBD1	TGTGCCAGCAGTGAAGGAACGGGACAGTCCTACGAGCAGTACTTC	CASSEGTGQSYEQYF
TRBV2	NA	TRBJ1-4	NA	TGTGCCGGCAAGGTTGGGGGTGAAAAACTGTTTTTT	CAGKVGGEKLFF
TRBV7-9	few	TRBJ2-3	TRBD1	TGTGCCAGCAGCTCGGGACAGGGGGATATGTTAGCAGATACGCAGTATTTT	CASSSGQGDMLADTQYF
TRBV7-3	NA	TRBJ2-1	NA	TGTGCCAGCAGCTTATCGGGGCTAATAGACAATGAGCAGTTCTTC	CASSLSGLIDNEQFF
TRBV18	NA	TRBJ1-1	TRBD1	TGTGCCAGCTCACCGCGAACAGGGGAGGAGGCTGAAGCTTTCTTT	CASSPRTGEEAEAFF
TRBV12-3/TRBV12-4	NA	TRBJ1-2	TRBD1	TGTGCCAGCAGTTTAGCCGGGACAGGTGGCTACACCTTC	CASSLAGTGGYTF
TRBV29-1	few	TRBJ2-1	TRBD2	TGCAGCGTTGGGACTAGCAGACATGAGCAGTTCTTC	CSVGTSRHEQFF
TRBV6-2/TRBV6-3	NA	TRBJ1-1	NA	TGTGCCAGCAGTTGGTCAGAACACACTGAAGCTTTCTTT	CASSWSEHTEAFF
TRBV2	NA	TRBJ1-1	TRBD1	TGTGCCAGCAGTGCTACAGGGGGCTATACTGAAGCTTTCTTT	CASSATGGYTEAFF
TRBV20-1	NA	TRBJ1-2	NA	TGCAGTGCTAGACGACCGGGCCTACCCGGCGAGGGCTACACCTTC	CSARRPGLPGEGYTF
TRBV4-1	many	TRBJ2-7	NA	TGCGCCAGCAGCCAAAAGGGGGGGACAGGCCCATCCTACGAGCAGTACTTC	CASSQKGGTGPSYEQYF
TRBV29-1	few	TRBJ2-1	TRBD1	TGCAGCGTCACCGGGACAGGGACCTACAATGAGCAGTTCTTC	CSVTGTGTYNEQFF
TRBV6-5	NA	TRBJ2-3	TRBD2	TGTGCCAGCAGTTCCACGGGACTATCGAGCACAGATACGCAGTATTTT	CASSSTGLSSTDTQYF
TRBV6-5	many	TRBJ1-2	TRBD1	TGTGCCAGCAGTGCCGACAGGGGGCAAATTGATGGCTACACCTTC	CASSADRGQIDGYTF
TRBV5-6	many	TRBJ2-1	NA	TGTGCCAGCAGCTTGGTAGGACATAGCTCCTACAATGAGCAGTTCTTC	CASSLVGHSSYNEQFF
TRBV5-1	few	TRBJ1-6	NA	TGCGCCAGCAGCTTGGGAGTCGGGGATTCACCCCTCCACTTT	CASSLGVGDSPLHF
TRBV7-9	NA	TRBJ2-7	NA	TGTGCCGCGGGACAAAAGGGCTACGAGCAGTACTTC	CAAGQKGYEQYF
TRBV7-8	NA	TRBJ2-1	TRBD2	TGTGCCAGCAGCGGATCTAGCGGAGTTAACAATGAGCAGTTCTTC	CASSGSSGVNNEQFF
TRBV19	few	TRBJ2-1	NA	TGTGCCAGTAGACGGGCAGGGGATAGAAATGAGCAGTTCTTC	CASRRAGDRNEQFF
TRBV20-1	NA	TRBJ2-5	TRBD2	TGCAGTGCAACCCGTGGACTAGCGGCCGAGACCCAGTACTTC	CSATRGLAAETQYF
TRBV20-1	few	TRBJ2-1	NA	TGCAGTGCCGCGAGCCCCCGTGGCAATGAGCAGTTCTTC	CSAASPRGNEQFF
TRBV5-1	few	TRBJ2-7	TRBD2	TGCGCCAGCAGCTTGGATTTTCGGACTAGCGGGGGTTACGAGCAGTACTTC	CASSLDFRTSGGYEQYF
TRBV4-1	many	TRBJ2-5	NA	TGCGCCAGCAGCCAGTCCCTGGAGGAGACCCAGTACTTC	CASSQSLEETQYF
TRBV6-1	few	TRBJ2-7	TRBD2	TGTGCCAGCAGTGAAGCGTTAGCGGGGGGGTATGGCGAGCAGTACTTC	CASSEALAGGYGEQYF
TRBV4-3	NA	TRBJ1-4	TRBD1	TGCGCCAGCAGCCCCCAGGGGACAGTGCGGAGTGAAAAACTGTTTTTT	CASSPQGTVRSEKLFF
TRBV10-3	few	TRBJ2-3	NA	TGTGCCATCAGTGGCGGGGAAGATACGCAGTATTTT	CAISGGEDTQYF
TRBV12-3/TRBV12-4	few	TRBJ1-1	TRBD1	TGTGCCAGCAGTCGTGCCGGGACAGGGCGACACACTTTCTTT	CASSRAGTGRHTFF
TRBV20-1	few	TRBJ1-6	NA	TGCAGTGCTAGAGACCCAGCCCAGGGCTCACCCCTCCACTTT	CSARDPAQGSPLHF
TRBV19	many	TRBJ1-2	NA	TGTGCCAGTATGGCAGGGTATATCGCCCATGGCTACACCTTC	CASMAGYIAHGYTF
TRBV7-9	few	TRBJ2-5	TRBD2	TGTAAGGTGATTTTGGGGACTAGCGGTGGAGAGACCCAGTACTTC	CKVILGTSGGETQYF
TRBV14	NA	TRBJ2-2	NA	TGTGCCAGCAGCCAGAAGGACCTGAACACCGGGGAGCTGTTTTTT	CASSQKDLNTGELFF
TRBV6-1	NA	TRBJ1-3	NA	TGTGCCAGCAGTGAACGGCAGAGCTCTGGAAACACCATATATTTT	CASSERQSSGNTIYF
TRBV7-6	few	TRBJ2-5	TRBD2	TGTGCCAGCAGCTCGGGACTAGCGGGATTTTTACAAGAGACCCAGTACTTC	CASSSGLAGFLQETQYF
TRBV15	few	TRBJ1-4	NA	TGTGCCACCTCGGCGGGGACAACTAATGAAAAACTGTTTTTT	CATSAGTTNEKLFF
TRBV29-1	few	TRBJ2-3	NA	TGCAGCGTTGATAGGGGCACAGATACGCAGTATTTT	CSVDRGTDTQYF
TRBV5-1	NA	TRBJ2-1	NA	TGCGCCAGCAGCTTGGTTGGGACCAAAGACAATGAGCAGTTCTTC	CASSLVGTKDNEQFF
TRBV6-5	NA	TRBJ1-4	NA	TGTACCAGCAGGCCCGCGGCTAATGAAAAACTGTTTTTT	CTSRPAANEKLFF
TRBV7-8	NA	TRBJ2-7	TRBD1	TGTGCCAGCAGCACGTGGACAGGGAAGGGCTACGAGCAGTACTTC	CASSTWTGKGYEQYF
TRBV5-1	NA	TRBJ1-4	NA	TGCGCCAGCAGCTTGCATCAGAATGAAAAACTGTTTTTT	CASSLHQNEKLFF
TRBV7-3	many	TRBJ1-5	TRBD1	TGTGCCAGCAGCTTAAAGGGCGGCAGGGGGCGAACTCCCAATCAGCCCCAGCATTTT	CASSLKGGRGRTPNQPQHF
TRBV7-2	NA	TRBJ1-1	NA	TGTGCCAGCACGGCGAACCTGAACACTGAAGCTTTCTTT	CASTANLNTEAFF
TRBV10-3	NA	TRBJ1-1	NA	TGTGCCATCAGTGAGAGGGGGGTGAGGACTGAAGCTTTCTTT	CAISERGVRTEAFF
TRBV29-1	NA	TRBJ2-1	TRBD2	TGCAGCGCTCGGGTGGGACTAGCGGGTCCCTACAATGAGCAGTTCTTC	CSARVGLAGPYNEQFF
TRBV2	NA	TRBJ2-6	NA	TGTGCCGGCAACCGACAGACTAGAGCCTCTGGGGCCAACGTCCTGACTTTC	CAGNRQTRASGANVLTF
TRBV30	NA	TRBJ2-3	TRBD2	TGTGCCTGGAGGACTAGCGGAAGCACAGATACGCAGTATTTT	CAWRTSGSTDTQYF
TRBV6-4	NA	TRBJ2-1	TRBD2	TGTGCCAGCAGTGACTCAACTAGCGGGGGATACAATGAGCAGTTCTTC	CASSDSTSGGYNEQFF
TRBV6-6	few	TRBJ2-1	NA	TGTGCCAGCAGTTACTCTGGCTACCTCAATGAGCAGTTCTTC	CASSYSGYLNEQFF
TRBV12-3/TRBV12-4	NA	TRBJ1-1	TRBD1	TGTGCCAGCAGTCCTCAGACAGGGACCACTGAAGCTTTCTTT	CASSPQTGTTEAFF
TRBV11-2	NA	TRBJ2-1	NA	TGTGCCAGCAGCCCCACTAGTCCCTACAATGAGCAGTTCTTC	CASSPTSPYNEQFF
TRBV20-1	NA	TRBJ1-2	NA	TGCAGTGCTAGAGATACTGCCAGGGGCGCGCGTGGCTACACCTTC	CSARDTARGARGYTF
TRBV5-1	few	TRBJ2-5	NA	TGCGCCAGCAGCTTCGGGACGGATAAAGAGACCCAGTACTTC	CASSFGTDKETQYF